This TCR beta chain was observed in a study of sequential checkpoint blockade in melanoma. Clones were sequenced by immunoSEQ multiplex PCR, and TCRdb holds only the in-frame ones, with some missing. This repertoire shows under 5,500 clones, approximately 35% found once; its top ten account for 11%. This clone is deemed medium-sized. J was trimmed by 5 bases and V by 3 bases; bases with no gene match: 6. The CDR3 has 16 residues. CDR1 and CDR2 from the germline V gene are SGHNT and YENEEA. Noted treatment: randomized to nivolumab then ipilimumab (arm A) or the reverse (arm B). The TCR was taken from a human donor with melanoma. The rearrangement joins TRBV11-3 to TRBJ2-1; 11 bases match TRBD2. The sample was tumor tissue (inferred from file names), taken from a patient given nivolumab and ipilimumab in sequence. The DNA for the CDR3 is TGTGCCAGCAGCTTCCAGGGACTAGCGGCAGACAATGAGCAGTTCTTC. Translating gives CASSFQGLAADNEQFF.